These 22 T cell receptor beta chains came from one sample sequenced in a study of shared clonotypes between healthy human individuals. CD45RO-negative, CCR7-selected cells formed the naive CD8 fraction, which excluded terminally differentiated effector memory CD45RA+ cells. This table comes from immunoSEQ multiplex PCR, and its TCRdb copy is limited to in-frame clones, with some not included. The repertoire has 700,000 to 950,000 clones, roughly 96% of them found once; the top ten carry about 0.25%. The source material was naive CD8+ T cells sorted from blood. The receptor set was obtained from a man aged 30 to 39 in good health.

The V and J genes are TRBV7-9 and TRBJ2-7, with TRBD2 matching 9 bases. CDR3 length: 15 amino acids. V lost 2 bases, J lost 1 base, and 3 bases stayed unmatched. Germline CDR1 is SEHNR and CDR2 is FQNEAQ (reference sequence). CDR3 region: CASSLLSGGSYEQYF. Written as DNA, the CDR3 is TGTGCCAGCAGCTTACTCAGCGGGGGGTCCTACGAGCAGTACTTC.

As to this clone: The same CDR3 arises from other DNA sequences in this sample as well. V and J are TRBV7-9 and TRBJ2-7; D unclear. V lost 1 base and J 4 bases, leaving 8 bases between the germline ends. Germline loops: CDR1 SEHNR, CDR2 FQNEAQ (reference sequence). The CDR3 spans 13 residues. CDR3 protein: CASSLGGRYEQYF. The CDR3 DNA reads TGTGCCAGCAGCTTAGGGGGAAGGTACGAGCAGTACTTC.

This chain joins TRBV28 and TRBJ2-6; D gene uncertain. Germline CDR1 reads MDHEN; CDR2 reads SYDVKM. Trimming removed 3 bases at V and 3 bases at J, with 12 bases between. CDR3 size: 16 residues. In nucleotides, the CDR3 is TGTGCCAGCAGTTTCCTACAGAGTCGTGGGGCCAACGTCCTGACTTTC. It specifies CASSFLQSRGANVLTF.

This clone was observed a few times. The chain couples TRBV7-9 to TRBJ1-5; unclear D gene. Germline V gene lookup returns CDR1 SEHNR and CDR2 FQNEAQ (reference sequence). The CDR3 runs 12 residues. Between the trimmed V and J ends, which lost 8 bases and 4 bases, there was a span of 9 bases. CDR3 nucleotides: TGTGCCAGCTGCATGAGGAATCAGCCCCAGCATTTT. Translated, it gives CASCMRNQPQHF.

The CDR3 here is CATSTRSGNTIYF. In DNA form, the CDR3 reads TGTGCCACCAGCACCCGCTCTGGAAACACCATATATTTT. The chain couples TRBV15 to TRBJ1-3, with D hard to call. The CDR3 consists of 13 residues. Looked up from germline, CDR1 is LNHNV and CDR2 is YYDKDF (reference sequence). Trimming removed 4 bases at V and 0 bases at J, with 4 bases between.

The CDR3 here is CASSAGDRSRDTQYF. In DNA, the CDR3 is TGTGCCAGCAGTGCCGGGGACCGGTCAAGGGATACGCAGTATTTT. The chain employs TRBV2 and TRBJ2-3, with D possibly called TRBD1 or TRBD2 (5 bases each). V was pared by 4 bases and J by 6 bases, with 17 bases between. The germline V gene encodes CDR1 SNHLY and CDR2 FYNNEI. The CDR3 has 15 residues.

The chain recombines TRBV18 with TRBJ2-7; 9 nucleotides line up with TRBD1. V shed 4 bases, J shed 2 bases, and the junction held 3 bases outside the gene matches. Germline V gene sequence: CDR1 KGHSH, CDR2 LQKENI. This CDR3 comprises 14 residues. This chain's CDR3 is CASSLTGGAYEQYF. CDR3 DNA: TGTGCCAGCTCACTAACAGGGGGCGCCTACGAGCAGTACTTC. The variable domain in full, completed from reference TRBV18 and TRBJ2-7, reads NAGVMQNPRHLVRRRGQEARLRCSPMKGHSHVYWYRQLPEEGLKFMVYLQKENIIDESGMPKERFSAEFPKEGPSILRIQQVVRGDSAAYFCASSLTGGAYEQYFGPGTRLTVT.

The chain recombines TRBV10-1 with TRBJ2-1, with a weak D call TRBD2 (6 bases). Deletions cut 2 bases from V and 5 bases from J, with 13 bases between. Germline V gives CDR1 WNHNN, CDR2 SYGVQD (reference sequence). There are 15 residues in the CDR3. Here the CDR3 reads CASSERLARHNEQFF. CDR3 sequence (DNA): TGCGCCAGCAGTGAGCGTCTAGCGAGACACAATGAGCAGTTCTTC.

This chain joins TRBV9 and TRBJ2-7; either TRBD1 or TRBD2 may fit D (5 bases each). V lost 3 bases and J 2 bases, leaving 15 bases between the germline ends. CDR3 length: 15 residues. In germline, CDR1 is SGDLS, CDR2 YYNGEE. The CDR3 DNA sequence: TGTGCCAGCAGCGCCGGGACGTGGGGTCCCTACGAGCAGTACTTC. Amino acid sequence: CASSAGTWGPYEQYF.

In DNA, the CDR3 is TGTGCCAGCAGCTTGGAACTGGCTAACACTGAAGCTTTCTTT. This encodes CASSLELANTEAFF. The J gene is TRBJ1-1, the V gene TRBV5-6, with D uncertain. V gave up 0 bases and J gave up 2 bases, with 8 bases separating them. There are 14 residues in the CDR3. CDR1 is SGHDT and CDR2 is YYEEEE in the germline V gene.

The gene calls are TRBV14 and TRBJ2-7; no clear D gene. Per the germline V gene, CDR1 is SGHDN and CDR2 is FVKESK. The CDR3 runs 12 residues. V gave up 1 base and J gave up 6 bases, with 7 bases separating them. DNA for the CDR3: TGTGCCAGCAGCCAAGCAGTTTCCGAGCAGTACTTC. Amino acids: CASSQAVSEQYF.

V is TRBV28 and J is TRBJ2-7; a weak D match, TRBD2 (5 bases). CDR1 and CDR2 from the germline V gene are MDHEN and SYDVKM. V lost 8 bases and J lost 3, with 17 bases in between. CDR3 length: 14 amino acids. The CDR3 protein is CASHNWENDYEQYF. The CDR3 bases are TGTGCCAGCCATAACTGGGAGAACGACTACGAGCAGTACTTC.

The rearrangement uses TRBV7-9 and TRBJ1-2; perhaps TRBD1 as D (5 bases). V shed 5 bases and J shed 2 bases, with 9 bases lying between them. The length of the CDR3 is 13 residues. Per the germline V gene, CDR1 is SEHNR and CDR2 is FQNEAQ (reference sequence). As DNA, the CDR3 is TGTGCCAGCAGCAGGGGACGGAACTATGGCTACACCTTC. Encoded protein: CASSRGRNYGYTF.

This clone appeared once. The chain carries TRBV29-1 and TRBJ2-7; D remains ambiguous. The CDR3 runs to 15 residues. Germline CDR1 is SQVTM and CDR2 is ANQGSEA. Between the trimmed V and J ends, which lost 1 base and 5 bases, there was a span of 18 bases. Here the CDR3 DNA reads TGCAGCGTTGAAGTCCGGAGTAGCCAATCGGACGAGCAGTACTTC. Its protein product is CSVEVRSSQSDEQYF.

The DNA for the CDR3 is TGTGCCAGCAGTGGGCAATTAGAGGAGGCTTTCTTT. This gives the protein CASSGQLEEAFF. The V call is TRBV6-1, the J call TRBJ1-1; no clear D. Germline V lookup: CDR1 MNHNS, CDR2 SASEGT. Trimming stripped 4 bases from V and 11 bases from J, with 14 bases between. The CDR3 contains 12 residues.

V and J are TRBV4-1 and TRBJ1-5; possibly TRBD1 for D (5 bases). Germline CDR1 is MGHRA and CDR2 is YSYEKL. The ends were cut back, 1 base at V and 5 bases at J, with 9 bases in the middle. The length of the CDR3 is 14 residues. The CDR3 spells CASSQAGGDQPQHF. The DNA for the CDR3 is TGCGCCAGCAGCCAAGCGGGGGGGGATCAGCCCCAGCATTTT.

For this clone: The same CDR3 also results from other DNA sequences found in this sample. The CDR3, as DNA: TGCGCCAGCAGCTTGGCAGGGCTGAGCTACGAGCAGTACTTC. Protein sequence: CASSLAGLSYEQYF. This sequence joins TRBV5-1 and TRBJ2-7; tentative D call: TRBD1 (5 bases). Germline assignment: CDR1 SGHRS and CDR2 YFSETQ. Between the trimmed V and J ends, which lost 0 bases and 3 bases, there was a span of 10 bases. The CDR3 spans 14 residues.

The rearrangement links TRBV15 to TRBJ2-5, with unresolved D. Deletions cut 1 base from V and 1 base from J, with 19 bases between. The CDR3 covers 18 residues. CDR1 and CDR2 (germline): LNHNV, YYDKDF (reference sequence). CDR3 amino acids: CATSRVGNSPWGQETQYF. The CDR3 region has the DNA TGTGCCACCAGCAGAGTGGGAAACAGCCCCTGGGGCCAAGAGACCCAGTACTTC. Drawing the rest from reference TRBV15 and TRBJ2-5, the complete variable domain is DAMVIQNPRYQVTQFGKPVTLSCSQTLNHNVMYWYQQKSSQAPKLLFHYYDKDFNNEADTPDNFQSRRPNTSFCFLDIRSPGLGDTAMYLCATSRVGNSPWGQETQYFGPGTRLLVL.

The chain recombines TRBV14 with TRBJ1-1; D is possibly TRBD1 (5 bases). V gave up 4 bases and J gave up 4 bases, with 13 bases separating them. Per germline, CDR1 SGHDN and CDR2 FVKESK. There are 14 residues in the CDR3. In DNA form, the CDR3 reads TGTGCCAGCAGCCTGCGTAAGGGGTTCACTGAAGCTTTCTTT. This translates into CASSLRKGFTEAFF.

The gene calls are TRBV9 and TRBJ1-2; TRBD1 aligns across 9 bases. V lost 2 bases, J lost 6 bases, and 5 bases stayed unmatched. The length of the CDR3 is 14 residues. The germline V gene encodes CDR1 SGDLS and CDR2 YYNGEE. The CDR3 sequence: CASSVTGGPNGYTF. Written as DNA, the CDR3 is TGTGCCAGCAGCGTCACAGGGGGCCCGAATGGCTACACCTTC.

To note about this clone: Other DNA sequences in the sample encode the same CDR3. The chain is built from TRBV28 and TRBJ2-3; D call uncertain. The CDR3 length is 10 residues. V dropped 4 bases and J dropped 4 bases, with 0 bases sitting between them. Germline V gene sequence: CDR1 MDHEN, CDR2 SYDVKM. This CDR3 is CASSSDTQYF. CDR3 DNA sequence: TGTGCCAGCAGTTCAGATACGCAGTATTTT.

As to this clone: One end of the junction varies from germline; a read error may be responsible. The chain carries TRBV7-7 and TRBJ2-5, with a possible D match to TRBD2 (5 bases). CDR1 and CDR2 (germline): SSHAT, FNYEAQ (reference sequence). There are 15 residues in the CDR3. DNA of the CDR3: TGTGCTAGCAGCCCCATTTTCTCCGGGGTGGGGACCCAGTACTTC. It is translated as CASSPIFSGVGTQYF.